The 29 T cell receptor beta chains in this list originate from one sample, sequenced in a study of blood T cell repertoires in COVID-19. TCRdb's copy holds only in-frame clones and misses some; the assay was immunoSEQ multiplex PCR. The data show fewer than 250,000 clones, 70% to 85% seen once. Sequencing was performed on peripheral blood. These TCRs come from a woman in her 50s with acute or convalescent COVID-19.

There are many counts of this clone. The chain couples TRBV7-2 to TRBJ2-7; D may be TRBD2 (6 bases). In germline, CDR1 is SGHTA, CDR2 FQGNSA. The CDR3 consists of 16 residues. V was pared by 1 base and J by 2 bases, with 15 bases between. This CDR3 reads CASSLEGRGYPYEQYF. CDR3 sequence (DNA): TGTGCCAGCAGCTTAGAAGGGCGGGGATACCCCTACGAGCAGTACTTC.

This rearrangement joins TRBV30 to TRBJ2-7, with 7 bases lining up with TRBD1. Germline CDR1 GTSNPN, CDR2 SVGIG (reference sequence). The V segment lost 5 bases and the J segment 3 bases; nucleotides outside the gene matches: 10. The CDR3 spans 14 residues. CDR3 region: CAWGRGSSNYEQYF. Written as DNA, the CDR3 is TGTGCCTGGGGCAGGGGGTCGTCGAACTACGAGCAGTACTTC.

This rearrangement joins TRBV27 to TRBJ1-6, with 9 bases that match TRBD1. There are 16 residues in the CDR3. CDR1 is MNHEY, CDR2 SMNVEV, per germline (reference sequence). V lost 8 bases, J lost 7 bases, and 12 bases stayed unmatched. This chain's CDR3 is CASFPSGQGGNSPLHF. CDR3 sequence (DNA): TGTGCCAGCTTCCCTTCGGGACAGGGAGGAAATTCACCCCTCCACTTT.

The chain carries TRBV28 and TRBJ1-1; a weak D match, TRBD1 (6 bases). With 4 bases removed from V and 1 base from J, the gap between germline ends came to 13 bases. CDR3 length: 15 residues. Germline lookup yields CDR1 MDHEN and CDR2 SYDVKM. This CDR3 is CASSSGGLGNTEAFF. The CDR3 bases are TGTGCCAGCAGTTCGGGGGGGCTGGGGAACACTGAAGCTTTCTTT. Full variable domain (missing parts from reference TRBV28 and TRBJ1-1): DVKVTQSSRYLVKRTGEKVFLECVQDMDHENMFWYRQDPGLGLRLIYFSYDVKMKEKGDIPEGYSVSREKKERFSLILESASTNQTSMYLCASSSGGLGNTEAFFGQGTRLTVV.

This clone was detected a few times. This CDR3 is CATSRDRDNSPLHF. CDR3 nucleotide sequence: TGTGCCACCAGCAGGGACAGGGATAATTCACCCCTCCACTTT. V usage is TRBV15 and J usage is TRBJ1-6; 8 bases fit TRBD1. The CDR3 has 14 residues. Germline loops: CDR1 LNHNV, CDR2 YYDKDF (reference sequence). V trimming: 3 bases; J trimming: 5 bases; junction bases outside the gene matches: 0.

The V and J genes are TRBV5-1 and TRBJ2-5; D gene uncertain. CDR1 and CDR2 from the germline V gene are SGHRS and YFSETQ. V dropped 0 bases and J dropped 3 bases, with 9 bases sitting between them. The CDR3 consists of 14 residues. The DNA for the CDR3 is TGCGCCAGCAGCTTGGTTCCCTCCGAAGAGACCCAGTACTTC. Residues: CASSLVPSEETQYF.

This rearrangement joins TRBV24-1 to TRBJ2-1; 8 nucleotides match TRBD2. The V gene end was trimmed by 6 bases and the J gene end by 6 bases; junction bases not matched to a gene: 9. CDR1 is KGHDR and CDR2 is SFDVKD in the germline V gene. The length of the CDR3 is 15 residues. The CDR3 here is CATSLAGLTSNEQFF. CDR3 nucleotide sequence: TGTGCCACCAGTTTAGCGGGGCTTACCAGCAATGAGCAGTTCTTC.

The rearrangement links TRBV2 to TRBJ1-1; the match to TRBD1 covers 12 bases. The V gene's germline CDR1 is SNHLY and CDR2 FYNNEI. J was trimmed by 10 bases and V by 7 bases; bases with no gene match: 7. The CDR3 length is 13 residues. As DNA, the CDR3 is TGTGCCAGCATAGGGGACAGGGGGCAAGGAGCTTTCTTT. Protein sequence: CASIGDRGQGAFF. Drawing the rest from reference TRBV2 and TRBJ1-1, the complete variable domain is EPEVTQTPSHQVTQMGQEVILRCVPISNHLYFYWYRQILGQKVEFLVSFYNNEISEKSEIFDDQFSVERPDGSNFTLKIRSTKLEDSAMYFCASIGDRGQGAFFGQGTRLTVV.

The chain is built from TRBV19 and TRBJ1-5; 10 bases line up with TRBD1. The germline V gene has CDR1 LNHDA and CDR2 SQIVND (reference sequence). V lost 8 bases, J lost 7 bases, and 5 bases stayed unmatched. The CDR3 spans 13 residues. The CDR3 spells CASGDRGRQPQHF. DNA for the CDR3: TGTGCCAGTGGAGACAGGGGGCGGCAGCCCCAGCATTTT.

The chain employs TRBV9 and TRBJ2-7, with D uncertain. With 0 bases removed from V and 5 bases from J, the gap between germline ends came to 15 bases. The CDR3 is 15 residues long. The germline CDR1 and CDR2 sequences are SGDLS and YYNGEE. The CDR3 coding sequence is TGTGCCAGCAGCGTAGGGGCAGGCTCCTTCCACGAGCAGTACTTC. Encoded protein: CASSVGAGSFHEQYF. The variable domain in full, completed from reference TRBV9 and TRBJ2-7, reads DSGVTQTPKHLITATGQRVTLRCSPRSGDLSVYWYQQSLDQGLQFLIQYYNGEERAKGNILERFSAQQFPDLHSELNLSSLELGDSALYFCASSVGAGSFHEQYFGPGTRLTVT.

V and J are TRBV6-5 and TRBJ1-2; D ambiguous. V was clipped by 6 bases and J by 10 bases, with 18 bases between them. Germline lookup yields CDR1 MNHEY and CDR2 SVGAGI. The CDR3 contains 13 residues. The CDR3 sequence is CASRGDGSRAYTF. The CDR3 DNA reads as TGTGCCAGCAGGGGCGATGGCAGTCGAGCCTACACCTTC.

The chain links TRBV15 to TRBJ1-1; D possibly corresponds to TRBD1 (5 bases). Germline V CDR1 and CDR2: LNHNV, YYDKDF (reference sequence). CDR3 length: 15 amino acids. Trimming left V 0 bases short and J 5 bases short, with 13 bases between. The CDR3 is CATSRDGAPGTEAFF. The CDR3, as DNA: TGTGCCACCAGCAGAGATGGGGCCCCTGGGACTGAAGCTTTCTTT.

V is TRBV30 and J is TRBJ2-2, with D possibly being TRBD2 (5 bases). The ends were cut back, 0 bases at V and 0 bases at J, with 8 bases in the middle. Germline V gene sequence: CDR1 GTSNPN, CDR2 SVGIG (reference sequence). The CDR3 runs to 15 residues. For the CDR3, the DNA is TGTGCCTGGAGTGTAAACGGGGCGAACACCGGGGAGCTGTTTTTT. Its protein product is CAWSVNGANTGELFF.

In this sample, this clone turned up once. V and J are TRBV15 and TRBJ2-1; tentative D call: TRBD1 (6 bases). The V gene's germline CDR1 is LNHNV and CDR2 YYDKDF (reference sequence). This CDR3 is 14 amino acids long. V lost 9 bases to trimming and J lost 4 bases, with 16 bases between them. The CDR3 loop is CATAGRQEYNEQFF. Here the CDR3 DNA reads TGTGCCACAGCCGGCAGACAGGAATACAATGAGCAGTTCTTC.

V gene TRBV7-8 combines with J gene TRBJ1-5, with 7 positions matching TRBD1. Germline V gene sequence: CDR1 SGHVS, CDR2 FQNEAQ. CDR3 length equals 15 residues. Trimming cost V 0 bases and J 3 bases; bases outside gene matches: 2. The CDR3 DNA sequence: TGTGCCAGCAGCTTAGCGACAGGGCACAATCAGCCCCAGCATTTT. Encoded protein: CASSLATGHNQPQHF.

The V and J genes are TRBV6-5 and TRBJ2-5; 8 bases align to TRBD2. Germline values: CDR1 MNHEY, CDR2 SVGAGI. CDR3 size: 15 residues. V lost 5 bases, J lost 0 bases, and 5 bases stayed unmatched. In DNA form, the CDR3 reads TGTGCCAGCAGTAGCGGCGGGGGGAACCAAGAGACCCAGTACTTC. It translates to CASSSGGGNQETQYF.

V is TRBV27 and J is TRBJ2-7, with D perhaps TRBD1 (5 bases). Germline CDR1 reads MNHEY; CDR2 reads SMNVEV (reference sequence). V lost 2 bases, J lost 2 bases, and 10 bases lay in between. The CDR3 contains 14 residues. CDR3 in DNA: TGTGCCAGCAGTTTAGGACATTCCCCCTACGAGCAGTACTTC. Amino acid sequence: CASSLGHSPYEQYF.

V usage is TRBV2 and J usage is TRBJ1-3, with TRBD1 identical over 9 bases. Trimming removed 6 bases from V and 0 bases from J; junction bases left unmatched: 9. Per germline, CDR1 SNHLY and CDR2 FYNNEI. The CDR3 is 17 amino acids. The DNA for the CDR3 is TGTGCCAGCAGAGGACAGGGGTCCCCTCTCTCTGGAAACACCATATATTTT. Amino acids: CASRGQGSPLSGNTIYF.

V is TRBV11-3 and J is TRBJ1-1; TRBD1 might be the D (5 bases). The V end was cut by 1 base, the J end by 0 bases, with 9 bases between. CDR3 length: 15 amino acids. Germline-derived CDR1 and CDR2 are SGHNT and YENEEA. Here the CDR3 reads CASSLGGGMNTEAFF. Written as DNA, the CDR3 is TGTGCCAGCAGCTTAGGCGGGGGGATGAACACTGAAGCTTTCTTT.

The CDR3, as DNA: TGTGCCAGCAGCTTCGGGGGATACACAGATACGCAGTATTTT. This translates into CASSFGGYTDTQYF. This chain joins TRBV5-5 and TRBJ2-3; tentatively, D is TRBD2 (6 bases). This CDR3 contains 14 residues. CDR1 SGHKS and CDR2 YYEKEE come from the germline V gene (reference sequence). Trimming shortened V by 2 bases and J by 2 bases, and 9 bases separated the two germline ends.

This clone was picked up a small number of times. CDR3 nucleotides: TGTGCCAGCAGTGCGGGGGAGCCCCAGCATTTT. Translated: CASSAGEPQHF. V is TRBV28 and J is TRBJ1-5; tentative D call: TRBD1 (5 bases). Trimming removed 5 bases at V and 8 bases at J, with 7 bases between. The germline gives CDR1 MDHEN, CDR2 SYDVKM. This CDR3 region has 11 residues.

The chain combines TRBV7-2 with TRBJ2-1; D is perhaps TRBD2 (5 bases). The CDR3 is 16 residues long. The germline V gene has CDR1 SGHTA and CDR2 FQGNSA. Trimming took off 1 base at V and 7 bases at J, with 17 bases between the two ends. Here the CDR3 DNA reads TGTGCCAGCAGCTTAGGGGTGAGGGCCGAAGGGAATGAGCAGTTCTTC. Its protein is CASSLGVRAEGNEQFF.

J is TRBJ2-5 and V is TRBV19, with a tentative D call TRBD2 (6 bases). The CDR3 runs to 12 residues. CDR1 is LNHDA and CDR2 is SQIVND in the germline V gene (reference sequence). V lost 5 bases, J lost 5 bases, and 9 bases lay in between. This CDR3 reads CASSGGRETQYF. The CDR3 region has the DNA TGTGCCAGTAGTGGAGGGCGCGAGACCCAGTACTTC.

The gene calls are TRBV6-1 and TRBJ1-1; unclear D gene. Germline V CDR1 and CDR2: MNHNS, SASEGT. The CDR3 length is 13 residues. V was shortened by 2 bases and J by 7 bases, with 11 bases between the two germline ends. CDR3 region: CASSERHFLEAFF. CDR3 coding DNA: TGTGCCAGCAGTGAAAGACACTTTCTTGAAGCTTTCTTT.

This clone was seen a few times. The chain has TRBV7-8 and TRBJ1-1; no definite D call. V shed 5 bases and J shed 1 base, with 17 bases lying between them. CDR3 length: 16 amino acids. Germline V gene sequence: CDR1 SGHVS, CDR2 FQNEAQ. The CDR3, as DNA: TGTGCCAGCAGCGGATCGGTCAGGCAGGCGAACACTGAAGCTTTCTTT. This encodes CASSGSVRQANTEAFF.

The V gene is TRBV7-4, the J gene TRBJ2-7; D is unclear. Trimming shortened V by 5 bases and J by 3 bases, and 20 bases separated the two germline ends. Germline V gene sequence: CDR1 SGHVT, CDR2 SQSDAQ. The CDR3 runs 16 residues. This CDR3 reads CASSPRLELRNYEQYF. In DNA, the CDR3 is TGTGCCAGCAGCCCCCGACTCGAGCTCCGAAACTACGAGCAGTACTTC.

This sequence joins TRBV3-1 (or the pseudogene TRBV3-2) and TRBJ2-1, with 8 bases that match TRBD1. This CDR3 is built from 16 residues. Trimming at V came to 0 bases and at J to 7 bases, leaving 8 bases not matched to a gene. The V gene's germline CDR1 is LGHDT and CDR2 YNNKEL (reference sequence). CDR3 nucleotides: TGTGCCAGCAGCCAAGAAGGCAGGGGGCCGCTAAATGAGCAGTTCTTC. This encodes CASSQEGRGPLNEQFF.

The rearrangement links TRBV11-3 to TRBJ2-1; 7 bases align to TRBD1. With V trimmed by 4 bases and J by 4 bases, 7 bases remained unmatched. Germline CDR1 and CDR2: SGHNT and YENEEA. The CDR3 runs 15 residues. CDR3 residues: CASSSRQGLYNEQFF. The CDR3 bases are TGTGCCAGCAGCTCGCGACAGGGATTATACAATGAGCAGTTCTTC.

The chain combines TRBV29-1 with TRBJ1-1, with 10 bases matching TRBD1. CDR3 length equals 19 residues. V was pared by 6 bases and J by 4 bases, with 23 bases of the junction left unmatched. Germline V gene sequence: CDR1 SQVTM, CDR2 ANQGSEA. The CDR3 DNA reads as TGCAGCGTCAAGCGAGGGACAGGGGACGTATACGGAAAACGCACTGAAGCTTTCTTT. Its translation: CSVKRGTGDVYGKRTEAFF.